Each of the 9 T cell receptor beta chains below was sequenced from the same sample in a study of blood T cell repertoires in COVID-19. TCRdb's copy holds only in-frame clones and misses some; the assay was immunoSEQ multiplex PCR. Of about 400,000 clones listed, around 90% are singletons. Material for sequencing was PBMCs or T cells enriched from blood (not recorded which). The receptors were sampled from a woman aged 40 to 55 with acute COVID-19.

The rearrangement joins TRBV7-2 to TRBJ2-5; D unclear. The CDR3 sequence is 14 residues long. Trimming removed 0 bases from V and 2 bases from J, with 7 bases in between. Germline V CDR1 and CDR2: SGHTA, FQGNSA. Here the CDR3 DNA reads TGTGCCAGCAGCTTAGCTAACAGACAAGAGACCCAGTACTTC. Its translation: CASSLANRQETQYF.

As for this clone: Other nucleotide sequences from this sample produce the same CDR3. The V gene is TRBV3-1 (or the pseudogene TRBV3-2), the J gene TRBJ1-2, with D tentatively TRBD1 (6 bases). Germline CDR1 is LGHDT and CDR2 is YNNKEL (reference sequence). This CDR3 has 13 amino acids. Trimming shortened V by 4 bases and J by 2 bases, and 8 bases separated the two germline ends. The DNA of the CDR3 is TGTGCCAGCAGCCCCGGACAGAACTATGGCTACACCTTC. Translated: CASSPGQNYGYTF.

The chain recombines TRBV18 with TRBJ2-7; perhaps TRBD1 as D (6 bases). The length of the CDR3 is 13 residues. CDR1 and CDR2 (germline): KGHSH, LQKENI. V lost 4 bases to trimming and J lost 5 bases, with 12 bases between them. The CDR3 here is CASSRTAANEQYF. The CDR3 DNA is TGTGCCAGCTCACGGACAGCTGCAAACGAGCAGTACTTC.

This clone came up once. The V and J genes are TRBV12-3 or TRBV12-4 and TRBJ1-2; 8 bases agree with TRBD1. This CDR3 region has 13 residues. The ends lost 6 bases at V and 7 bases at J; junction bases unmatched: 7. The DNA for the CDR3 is TGTGCCAGCAGATGGCAGGGGGCGGGTGGCTACACCTTC. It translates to CASRWQGAGGYTF.

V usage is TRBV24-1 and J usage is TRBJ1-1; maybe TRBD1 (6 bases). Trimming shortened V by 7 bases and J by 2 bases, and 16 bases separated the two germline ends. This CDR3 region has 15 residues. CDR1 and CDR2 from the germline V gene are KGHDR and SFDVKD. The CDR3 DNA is TGTGCCACCAGACCAGACAGGAGAGGAAACACTGAAGCTTTCTTT. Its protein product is CATRPDRRGNTEAFF.

CDR3 DNA sequence: TGTGCCAGCAGTTACGAGTCCACCGGGGAGCTGTTTTTT. Translating it yields CASSYESTGELFF. The gene calls are TRBV6-6 and TRBJ2-2; D gene uncertain. The germline V gene has CDR1 MNHNY and CDR2 SVGAGI (reference sequence). The CDR3 is 13 residues long. V lost 2 bases to trimming and J lost 4 bases, with 5 bases between them.

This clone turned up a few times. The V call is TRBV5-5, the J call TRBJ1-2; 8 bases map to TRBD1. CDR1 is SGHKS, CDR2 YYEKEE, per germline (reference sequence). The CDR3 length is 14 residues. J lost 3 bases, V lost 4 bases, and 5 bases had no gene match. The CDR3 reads CASSRGQGYYGYTF. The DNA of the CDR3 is TGTGCCAGCAGCCGCGGACAGGGCTACTATGGCTACACCTTC.

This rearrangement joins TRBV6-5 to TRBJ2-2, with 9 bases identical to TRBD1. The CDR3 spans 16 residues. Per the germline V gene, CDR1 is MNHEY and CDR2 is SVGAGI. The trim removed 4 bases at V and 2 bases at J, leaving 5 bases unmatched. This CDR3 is CASSLQGALNTGELFF. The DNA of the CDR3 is TGTGCCAGCAGTTTACAGGGGGCCCTAAACACCGGGGAGCTGTTTTTT.

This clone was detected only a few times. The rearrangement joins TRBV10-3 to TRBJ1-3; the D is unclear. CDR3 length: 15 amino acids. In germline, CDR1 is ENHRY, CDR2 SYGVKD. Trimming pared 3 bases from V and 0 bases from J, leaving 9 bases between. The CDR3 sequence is CAISEGGVSGNTIYF. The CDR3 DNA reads TGTGCCATCAGTGAAGGCGGCGTCTCTGGAAACACCATATATTTT.